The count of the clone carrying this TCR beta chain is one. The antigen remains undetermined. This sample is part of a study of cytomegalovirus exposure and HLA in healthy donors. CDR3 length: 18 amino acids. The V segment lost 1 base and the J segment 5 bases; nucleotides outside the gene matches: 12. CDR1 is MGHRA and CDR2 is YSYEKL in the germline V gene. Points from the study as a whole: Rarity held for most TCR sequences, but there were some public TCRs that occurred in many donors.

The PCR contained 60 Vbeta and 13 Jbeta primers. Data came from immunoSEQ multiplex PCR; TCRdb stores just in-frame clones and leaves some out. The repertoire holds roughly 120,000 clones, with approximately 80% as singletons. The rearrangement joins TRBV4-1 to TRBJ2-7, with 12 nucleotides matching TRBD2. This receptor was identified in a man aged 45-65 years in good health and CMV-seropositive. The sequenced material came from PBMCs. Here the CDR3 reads CASSQVGLAGGVTHEQYF. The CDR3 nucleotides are TGCGCCAGCAGCCAAGTGGGGCTAGCGGGAGGGGTTACCCACGAGCAGTACTTC.